Detailed here is one T cell receptor beta chain. No antigen is known for it. This specimen belongs to a study of cytomegalovirus exposure and HLA in healthy donors. V trimming: 0 bases; J trimming: 0 bases; junction bases outside the gene matches: 13. CDR1 and CDR2 from the germline V gene are GTSNPN and SVGIG (reference sequence). CDR3 length: 19 amino acids. Study-level results: The study assumed roughly uniform donor sequencing depth for presence/absence analyses. Highest at DRB1 and lowest at HLA-C, TCR association rates differed among HLA loci in a later analysis. A later analysis, which compared TCR beta chains of equal frequency, found the HLA-associated ones more clonally expanded.

Researchers ran the PCR with 60 Vbeta and 13 Jbeta primers. Using immunoSEQ multiplex PCR, the repertoire was profiled, and TCRdb retains in-frame clones only, with some absent. The sample yields some 200,000 clones, 65% to 85% seen once. The sequenced sample was PBMCs. The sequence derives from a woman aged 25 to 39 in good health and CMV-seronegative. The genes are TRBV30 and TRBJ2-1, with TRBD2 matching over 8 bases. The CDR3 loop is CAWSVRSSGGVGSYNEQFF. CDR3 coding DNA: TGTGCCTGGAGTGTACGATCATCGGGAGGGGTTGGCTCCTACAATGAGCAGTTCTTC.